This T cell receptor beta chain originates from a study of blood T cells in healthy people across ages. Regarding this clonotype: Its antigen is as yet unknown.

Through a sample-barcoded 5' primer and a J-beta primer mix, a second PCR was run for roughly 6 to 11 cycles. TCRdb recomputed calls from the 5' RACE reads with MiXCR, one row per CDR3 protein. The table records about 800,000 distinct CDR3 sequences, around 25% of them present only once. Trimming left V 1 base short and J 0 bases short, with 4 bases between. Germline CDR1 and CDR2: SGHTA and FQGNSA. The CDR3 runs to 15 residues. The study's findings and limits: More naive CD4+ cells and higher diversity were found in long-lived than in aged donors.

These data were also filed under a second study, of T cells of mothers and their children.

The TCR comes from a boy between 10 and 17 years old in good health. The V call is TRBV7-2, the J call TRBJ1-6, with unresolved D. The sample taken for sequencing was blood. CDR3 nucleotide sequence: TGTGCCAGCAGCTTAGGGTTCTCCTATAATTCACCCCTCCACTTT. Translation gives CASSLGFSYNSPLHF.